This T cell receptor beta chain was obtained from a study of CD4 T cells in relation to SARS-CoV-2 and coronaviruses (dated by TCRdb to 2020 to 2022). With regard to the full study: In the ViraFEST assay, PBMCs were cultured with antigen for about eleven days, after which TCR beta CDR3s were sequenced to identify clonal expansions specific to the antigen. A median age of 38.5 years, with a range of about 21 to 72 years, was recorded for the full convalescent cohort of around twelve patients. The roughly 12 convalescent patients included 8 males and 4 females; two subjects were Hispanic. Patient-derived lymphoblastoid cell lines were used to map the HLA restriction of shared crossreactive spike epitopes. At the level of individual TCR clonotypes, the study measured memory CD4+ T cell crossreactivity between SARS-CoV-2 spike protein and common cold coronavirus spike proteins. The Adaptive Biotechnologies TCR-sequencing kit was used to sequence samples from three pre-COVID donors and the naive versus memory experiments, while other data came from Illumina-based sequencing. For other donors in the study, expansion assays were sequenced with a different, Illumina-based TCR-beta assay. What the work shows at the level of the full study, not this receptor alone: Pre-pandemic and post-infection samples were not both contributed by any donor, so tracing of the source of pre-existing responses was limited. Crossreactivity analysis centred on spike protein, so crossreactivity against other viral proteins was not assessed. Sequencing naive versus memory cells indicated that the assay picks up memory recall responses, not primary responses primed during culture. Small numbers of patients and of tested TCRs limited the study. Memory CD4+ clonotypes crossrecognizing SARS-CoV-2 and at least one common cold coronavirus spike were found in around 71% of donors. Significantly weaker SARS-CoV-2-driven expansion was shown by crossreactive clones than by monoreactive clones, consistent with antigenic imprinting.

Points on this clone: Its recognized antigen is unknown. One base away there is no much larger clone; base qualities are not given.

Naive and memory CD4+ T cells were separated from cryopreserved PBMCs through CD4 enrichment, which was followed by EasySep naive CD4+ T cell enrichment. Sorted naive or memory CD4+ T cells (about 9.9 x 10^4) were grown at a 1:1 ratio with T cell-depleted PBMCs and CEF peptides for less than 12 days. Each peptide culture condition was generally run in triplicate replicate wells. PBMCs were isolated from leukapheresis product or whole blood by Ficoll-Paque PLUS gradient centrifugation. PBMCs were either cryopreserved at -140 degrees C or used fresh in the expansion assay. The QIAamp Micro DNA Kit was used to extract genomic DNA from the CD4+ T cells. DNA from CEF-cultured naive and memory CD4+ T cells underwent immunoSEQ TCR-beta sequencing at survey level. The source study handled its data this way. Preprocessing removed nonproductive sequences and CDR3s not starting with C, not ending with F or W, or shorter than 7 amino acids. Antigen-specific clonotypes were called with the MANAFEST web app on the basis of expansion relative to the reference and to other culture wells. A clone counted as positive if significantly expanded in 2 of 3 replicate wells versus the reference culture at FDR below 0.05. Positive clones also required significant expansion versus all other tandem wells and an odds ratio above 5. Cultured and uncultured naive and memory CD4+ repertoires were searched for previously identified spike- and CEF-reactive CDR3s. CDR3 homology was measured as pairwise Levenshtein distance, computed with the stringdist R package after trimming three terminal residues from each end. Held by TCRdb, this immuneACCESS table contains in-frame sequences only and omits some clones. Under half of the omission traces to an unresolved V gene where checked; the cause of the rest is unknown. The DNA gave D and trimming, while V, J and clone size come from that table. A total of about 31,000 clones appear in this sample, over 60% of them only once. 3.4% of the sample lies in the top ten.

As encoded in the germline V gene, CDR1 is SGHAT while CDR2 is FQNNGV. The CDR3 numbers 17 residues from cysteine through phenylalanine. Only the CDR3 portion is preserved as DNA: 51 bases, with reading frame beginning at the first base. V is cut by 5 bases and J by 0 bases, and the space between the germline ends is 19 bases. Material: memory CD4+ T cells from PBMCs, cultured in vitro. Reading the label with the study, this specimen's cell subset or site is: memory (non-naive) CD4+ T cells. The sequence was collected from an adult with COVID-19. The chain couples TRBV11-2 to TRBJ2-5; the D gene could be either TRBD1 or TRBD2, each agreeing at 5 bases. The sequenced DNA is TGTGCCAGCAGCCGAGGGGCATCTGGGAGCTACCAAGAGACCCAGTACTTC. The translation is CASSRGASGSYQETQYF.